These 13 T cell receptor beta chains originate from one sample sequenced in a study of radiotherapy plus CTLA-4 blockade in lung cancer. Profiling relied on immunoSEQ multiplex PCR, and the TCRdb table lists in-frame clones only, not all of them. The sample yields more than 100,000 clones, 90% seen once. The material sequenced was peripheral blood, taken from a patient treated with radiotherapy plus ipilimumab. Receptors originate from a human donor with non-small cell lung cancer that progressed on radiotherapy plus ipilimumab.

This chain joins TRBV5-1 and TRBJ1-2; 7 bases align to TRBD1. The germline gives CDR1 SGHRS, CDR2 YFSETQ. The CDR3 is made up of 15 amino acids. J gave up 7 bases and V 4 bases, and 13 bases lay outside the gene matches. The DNA of the CDR3 is TGCGCCAGCAGCGTGGGACAGCCAGAAAGTGCTGGCTACACCTTC. This translates into CASSVGQPESAGYTF.

This clone was seen only once. V gene TRBV5-1 combines with J gene TRBJ1-1; tentatively, D is TRBD1 (6 bases). CDR1 is SGHRS, CDR2 YFSETQ, per germline. This CDR3 spans 16 amino acids. V lost 1 base and J 5 bases, leaving 18 bases between the germline ends. In DNA form, the CDR3 reads TGCGCCAGCAGCTTGTCTTTCGGACAGTTTGGGACTGAAGCTTTCTTT. This sequence encodes CASSLSFGQFGTEAFF.

The rearrangement joins TRBV2 to TRBJ2-1; 12 nucleotides match TRBD1. Germline V gene data show CDR1 as SNHLY and CDR2 as FYNNEI. Germline trimming cut 3 bases from V and 9 bases from J; bases unmatched to any gene: 6. This CDR3 contains 15 residues. The CDR3 sequence is CASSESGTGGGEQFF. CDR3 sequence (DNA): TGTGCCAGCAGTGAGTCCGGGACAGGGGGCGGTGAGCAGTTCTTC.

The rearrangement joins TRBV6-5 to TRBJ2-2, with a tentative D call TRBD1 (6 bases). Germline CDR1 MNHEY, CDR2 SVGAGI. Trimming cost V 5 bases and J 4 bases, with 14 bases left between them. The length of the CDR3 is 15 residues. CDR3 region: CASSAQGISTGELFF. CDR3 in DNA: TGTGCCAGCAGTGCCCAGGGGATCTCCACCGGGGAGCTGTTTTTT.

V and J are TRBV11-3 and TRBJ2-7; D is possibly TRBD2 (5 bases). The CDR3 has 15 amino acids. CDR1 and CDR2 from the germline V gene are SGHNT and YENEEA. The germline V and J ends were trimmed by 5 bases and 5 bases, with 19 bases remaining between them. As DNA, the CDR3 is TGTGCCAGCAGCACCACTAAAGCGGACCTCGACGAGCAGTACTTC. Its translation: CASSTTKADLDEQYF.

This clone has just one count. The CDR3 nucleotides read TGTGCCAGCACCCAAGATCTTTTATATGGCTACACCTTC. It encodes CASTQDLLYGYTF. The V and J genes are TRBV7-9 and TRBJ1-2; no definite D call. V dropped 7 bases and J dropped 5 bases, with 14 bases sitting between them. The CDR3 has 13 residues. Germline CDR1 SEHNR, CDR2 FQNEAQ (reference sequence).

This clone was detected once. This chain connects TRBV27 to TRBJ2-1; 8 bases are shared with TRBD2. CDR1 and CDR2 (germline): MNHEY, SMNVEV (reference sequence). This CDR3 region has 14 residues. Trimming cost V 3 bases and J 4 bases; bases outside gene matches: 2. CDR3 in DNA: TGTGCCAGCAGTTTTACTAGCGGTTACAATGAGCAGTTCTTC. Its translation: CASSFTSGYNEQFF.

The V and J genes are TRBV7-8 and TRBJ2-7; 8 bases line up with TRBD2. This CDR3 region has 17 residues. V was pared by 1 base and J by 2 bases, with 10 bases of the junction left unmatched. Germline assignment: CDR1 SGHVS and CDR2 FQNEAQ. The CDR3 bases are TGTGCCAGCAGCTTAGGGGGAACTAGCGGCCGGACCTACGAGCAGTACTTC. Amino acids: CASSLGGTSGRTYEQYF.

The chain links TRBV9 to TRBJ2-2, with 8 bases that match TRBD2. Germline V gene lookup returns CDR1 SGDLS and CDR2 YYNGEE. The CDR3 is made up of 16 amino acids. The junction had 10 bases not matched to a gene; V was cut back by 3 bases and J by 6 bases. The CDR3 protein is CASSALAGSVAGELFF. The DNA for the CDR3 is TGTGCCAGCAGCGCCTTAGCGGGGAGCGTAGCCGGGGAGCTGTTTTTT.

V and J are TRBV2 and TRBJ1-2, with 7 bases matching TRBD1. The CDR3 loop spans 13 amino acids. CDR1 is SNHLY and CDR2 is FYNNEI in the germline V gene. V shed 8 bases, J shed 2 bases, and the junction held 5 bases outside the gene matches. The CDR3 sequence: CASPRGPNYGYTF. In nucleotides, the CDR3 is TGTGCCAGCCCTAGGGGGCCCAACTATGGCTACACCTTC.

This chain connects TRBV19 to TRBJ1-3, with no clear D. The CDR3 sequence is 11 residues long. Germline values: CDR1 LNHDA, CDR2 SQIVND (reference sequence). V lost 6 bases and J 4 bases, leaving 4 bases between the germline ends. The CDR3 DNA is TGTGCCAGTAGATTCGGAAACACCATATATTTT. It translates to CASRFGNTIYF.

The rearrangement uses TRBV2 and TRBJ2-1, with 7 bases lining up with TRBD2. Unmatched junction bases numbered 7, after V lost 3 bases and J lost 8 bases. CDR3 length: 14 residues. Germline assignment: CDR1 SNHLY and CDR2 FYNNEI. The CDR3 protein is CASSEAGVKDEQFF. The CDR3 DNA reads as TGTGCCAGCAGTGAGGCGGGAGTGAAGGATGAGCAGTTCTTC.

The chain carries TRBV10-3 and TRBJ2-5; TRBD2 aligns across 13 bases. V lost 3 bases to trimming and J lost 4 bases; unmatched junction nucleotides: 2. Germline assignment: CDR1 ENHRY and CDR2 SYGVKD. The length of the CDR3 is 15 residues. The CDR3: CAISELAGGGETQYF. The CDR3 DNA reads TGTGCCATCAGTGAACTAGCGGGAGGGGGAGAGACCCAGTACTTC.